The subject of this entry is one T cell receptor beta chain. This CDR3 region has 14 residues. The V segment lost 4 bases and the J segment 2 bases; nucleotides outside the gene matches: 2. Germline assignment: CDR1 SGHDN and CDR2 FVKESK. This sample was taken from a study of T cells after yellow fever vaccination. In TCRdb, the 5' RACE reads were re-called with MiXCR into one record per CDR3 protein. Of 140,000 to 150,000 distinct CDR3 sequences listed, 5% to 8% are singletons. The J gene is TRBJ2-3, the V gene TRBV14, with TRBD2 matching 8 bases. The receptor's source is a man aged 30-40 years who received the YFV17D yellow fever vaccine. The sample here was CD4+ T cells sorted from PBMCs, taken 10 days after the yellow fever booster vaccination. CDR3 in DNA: TGTGCCAGCAGCCGAGCGGGAGACACAGATACGCAGTATTTT. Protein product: CASSRAGDTDTQYF. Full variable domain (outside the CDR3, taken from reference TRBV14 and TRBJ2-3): EAGVTQFPSHSVIEKGQTVTLRCDPISGHDNLYWYRRVMGKEIKFLLHFVKESKQDESGMPNNRFLAERTGGTYSTLKVQPAELEDSGVYFCASSRAGDTDTQYFGPGTRLTVL.